The 6 T cell receptor beta chains listed next were all sequenced from one sample in a study of a mutant IDH1 vaccine in newly diagnosed glioma. This sample's time point: baseline, week 1 (first vaccination visit). Treatment here: pre-vaccination baseline after standard-of-care therapy. TCRdb's table, derived via immunoSEQ multiplex PCR, lists solely in-frame clones and lacks some. The sample shows some 70,000 clones, around 79% of them seen only once. The specimen comprised PBMCs, sampled from a glioma patient treated with radiotherapy, temozolomide or both. The source is a man between 45 and 60 years old with glioma.

The chain combines TRBV5-3 with TRBJ1-4; 9 positions agree with TRBD1. TRBV5-3 is noted as an ORF with a role that remains uncertain. V shed 4 bases and J 8 bases; nucleotides not matched to a gene: 6. The CDR3 covers 14 residues. CDR3 nucleotide sequence: TGTGCCAGAAGCCCGGGACAGGGCGGAGAAAAACTGTTTTTT. Translating gives CARSPGQGGEKLFF.

V is TRBV2 and J is TRBJ2-5, with TRBD2 as a possible D gene (6 bases). V was pared by 4 bases and J by 0 bases, with 9 bases between. This CDR3 is built from 14 residues. Germline V gene lookup returns CDR1 SNHLY and CDR2 FYNNEI. In DNA form, the CDR3 reads TGTGCCAGCAGTGGGGCGGGGCACCAAGAGACCCAGTACTTC. Translated: CASSGAGHQETQYF.

This clone was seen a few times. The V and J genes are TRBV4-3 and TRBJ2-5; unclear D gene. In germline, CDR1 is LGHNA, CDR2 YSLEER. The CDR3 runs to 15 residues. Trimming took 1 base from V and 0 from J, leaving 9 bases between them. CDR3 amino acids: CASSQVWHHQETQYF. The DNA for the CDR3 is TGCGCCAGCAGCCAAGTTTGGCACCACCAAGAGACCCAGTACTTC.

The chain combines TRBV6-6 with TRBJ1-1; D possibly corresponds to TRBD1 (6 bases). V was pared by 8 bases and J by 0 bases, with 19 bases between. Germline V gene lookup returns CDR1 MNHNY and CDR2 SVGAGI (reference sequence). The CDR3 is made up of 16 amino acids. The CDR3 nucleotides read TGTGCCAGCCTCCCCGCCAACAGGGCCATGAACACTGAAGCTTTCTTT. Translation gives CASLPANRAMNTEAFF.

This rearrangement joins TRBV4-1 to TRBJ2-7, with no clear D. V dropped 1 base and J dropped 4 bases, with 11 bases sitting between them. Germline CDR1 MGHRA, CDR2 YSYEKL. This CDR3 is built from 14 residues. In DNA, the CDR3 is TGCGCCAGCAGCCAAGGACTCGGGTCGTACGAGCAGTACTTC. Translation: CASSQGLGSYEQYF.

This clone appeared a single time. V gene TRBV19 combines with J gene TRBJ1-1; D gene unclear. CDR1 is LNHDA, CDR2 SQIVND, per germline (reference sequence). The CDR3 totals 14 residues. Trimming removed 3 bases at V and 0 bases at J, with 8 bases between. The CDR3 loop is CASSIPGVNTEAFF. CDR3 DNA: TGTGCCAGTAGTATCCCCGGGGTGAACACTGAAGCTTTCTTT.